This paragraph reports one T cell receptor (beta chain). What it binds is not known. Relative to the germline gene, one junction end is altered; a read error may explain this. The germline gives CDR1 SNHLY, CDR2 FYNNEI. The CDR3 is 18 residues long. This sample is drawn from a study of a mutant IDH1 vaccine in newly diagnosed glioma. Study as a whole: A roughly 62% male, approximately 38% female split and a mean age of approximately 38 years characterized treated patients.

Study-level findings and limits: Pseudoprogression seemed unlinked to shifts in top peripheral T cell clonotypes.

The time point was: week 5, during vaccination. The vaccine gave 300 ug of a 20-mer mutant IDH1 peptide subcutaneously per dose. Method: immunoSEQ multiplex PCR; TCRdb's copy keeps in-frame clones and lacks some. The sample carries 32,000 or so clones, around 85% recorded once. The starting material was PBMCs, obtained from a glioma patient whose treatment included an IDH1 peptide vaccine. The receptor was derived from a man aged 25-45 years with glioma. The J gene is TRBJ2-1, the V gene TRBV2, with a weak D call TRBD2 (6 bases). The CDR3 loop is CASSEWGGTYESGSERFF. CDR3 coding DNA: TGTGCCAGCAGTGAATGGGGCGGGACCTACGAGTCGGGTTCCGAGCGGTTCTTC.